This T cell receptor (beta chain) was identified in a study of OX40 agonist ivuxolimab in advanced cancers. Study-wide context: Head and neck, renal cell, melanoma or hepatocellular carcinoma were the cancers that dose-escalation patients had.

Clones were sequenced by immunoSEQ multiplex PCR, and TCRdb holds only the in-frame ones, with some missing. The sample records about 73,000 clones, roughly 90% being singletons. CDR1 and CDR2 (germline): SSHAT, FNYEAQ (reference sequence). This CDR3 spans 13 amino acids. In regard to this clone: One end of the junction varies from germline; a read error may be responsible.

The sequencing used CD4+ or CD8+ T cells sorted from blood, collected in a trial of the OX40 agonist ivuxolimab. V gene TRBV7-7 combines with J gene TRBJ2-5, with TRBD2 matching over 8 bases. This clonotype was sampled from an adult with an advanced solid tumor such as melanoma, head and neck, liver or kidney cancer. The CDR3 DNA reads TGTGCTAGCAGCTTAGCGGGGCCAGAGACCCAGTACTTC. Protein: CASSLAGPETQYF.